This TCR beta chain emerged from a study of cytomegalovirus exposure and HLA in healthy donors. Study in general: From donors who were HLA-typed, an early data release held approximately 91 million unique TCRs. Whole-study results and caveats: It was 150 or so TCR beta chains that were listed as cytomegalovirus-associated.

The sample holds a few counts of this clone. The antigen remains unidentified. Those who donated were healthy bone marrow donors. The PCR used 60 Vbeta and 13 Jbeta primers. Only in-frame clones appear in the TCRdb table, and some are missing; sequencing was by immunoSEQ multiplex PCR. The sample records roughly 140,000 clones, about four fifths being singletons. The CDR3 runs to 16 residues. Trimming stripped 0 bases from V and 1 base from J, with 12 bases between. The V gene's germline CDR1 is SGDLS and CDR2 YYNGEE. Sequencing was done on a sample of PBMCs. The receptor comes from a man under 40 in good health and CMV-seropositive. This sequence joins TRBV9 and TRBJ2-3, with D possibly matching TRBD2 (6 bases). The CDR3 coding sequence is TGTGCCAGCAGCGTAGTGGGAGGTCTTGGCACAGATACGCAGTATTTT. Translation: CASSVVGGLGTDTQYF.